This entry concerns a single TCR beta chain. Its cognate antigen is unknown. The sample is drawn from a study of cytomegalovirus exposure and HLA in healthy donors. Study-level points and caveats: Analysis was carried out at a later point, and it linked a missense DCLRE1C variant to TCR beta V- and J-gene trimming. Specificity of a few CMV-associated chains for CMV antigens was verified in vitro. In a later analysis, specific HLA alleles were associated with approximately 16,000 TCR beta sequences at a 0.05 false discovery rate.

V was shortened by 0 bases and J by 7 bases, with 6 bases between the two germline ends. This CDR3 is 12 amino acids long. Germline values: CDR1 SGDLS, CDR2 YYNGEE. The study ran its PCR with 60 Vbeta and 13 Jbeta primers. Data came from immunoSEQ multiplex PCR; TCRdb stores just in-frame clones and leaves some out. The repertoire holds around 210,000 clones, with around 80% as singletons. The specimen sequenced was PBMCs. The TCR was taken from a boy between 10 and 17 years old in good health and CMV-seronegative. The chain is built from TRBV9 and TRBJ2-3; D not resolved. The DNA of the CDR3 is TGTGCCAGCAGCGTAGGGCAGAATACGCAGTATTTT. This translates into CASSVGQNTQYF.